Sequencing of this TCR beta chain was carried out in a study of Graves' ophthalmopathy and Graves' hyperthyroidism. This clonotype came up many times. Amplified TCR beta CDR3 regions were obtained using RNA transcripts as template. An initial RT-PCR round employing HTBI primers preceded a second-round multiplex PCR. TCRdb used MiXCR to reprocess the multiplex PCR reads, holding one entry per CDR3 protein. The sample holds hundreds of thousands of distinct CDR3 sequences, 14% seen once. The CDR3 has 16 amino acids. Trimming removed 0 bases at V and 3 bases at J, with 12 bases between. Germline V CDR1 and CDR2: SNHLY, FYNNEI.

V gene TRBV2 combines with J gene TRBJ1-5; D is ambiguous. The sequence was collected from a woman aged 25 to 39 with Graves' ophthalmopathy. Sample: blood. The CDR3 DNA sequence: TGTGCCAGCAGTGAAGCCTCGGGAATCATCAATCAGCCCCAGCATTTT. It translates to CASSEASGIINQPQHF.